These T cell receptor beta chains were read from a single sample in a study of OX40 agonist ivuxolimab in advanced cancers. The data were produced by immunoSEQ multiplex PCR, yet TCRdb's version contains in-frame clones alone and is incomplete. The profile covers 20,000 or so clones, with about nine tenths appearing a single time and roughly 30% taken by the ten largest. Source: CD4+ or CD8+ T cells sorted from blood, taken in a trial of the OX40 agonist ivuxolimab. Receptors were obtained from an adult with an advanced solid tumor such as melanoma, head and neck, liver or kidney cancer. Both conserved end residues are trimmed from each CDR3. Fields, in order: V gene, J gene, CDR3 protein.

V gene: TRBV28
J gene: TRBJ2-1
CDR3 protein: ASSSDSGYYNEQF

V gene: TRBV27
J gene: TRBJ1-5
CDR3 protein: ASSPSRGNQPQH

V gene: TRBV4-1
J gene: TRBJ2-7
CDR3 protein: ASSPIGTSYEQY

V gene: TRBV10-3
J gene: TRBJ1-1
CDR3 protein: AISEGRGNTEAF

V gene: TRBV14
J gene: TRBJ2-7
CDR3 protein: ASSLGYNEQY

V gene: TRBV7-7
J gene: TRBJ2-1
CDR3 protein: ASSSRGGNNEQF

V gene: TRBV7-8
J gene: TRBJ2-2
CDR3 protein: ASSLPGRRGTGELF

V gene: TRBV4-2
J gene: TRBJ2-5
CDR3 protein: ASSPRDSKETQY

V gene: TRBV30
J gene: TRBJ1-2
CDR3 protein: AWSVKGTSNYGYT

V gene: TRBV7-2
J gene: TRBJ2-2
CDR3 protein: ASAGSGELF

V gene: TRBV9
J gene: TRBJ2-7
CDR3 protein: ASSARDAGEQY

V gene: TRBV5-4
J gene: TRBJ2-7
CDR3 protein: ASSYTDRAPYEQY

V gene: TRBV19
J gene: TRBJ2-6
CDR3 protein: ASSTPGANVLT

V gene: TRBV7-8
J gene: TRBJ2-7
CDR3 protein: ASSLTSGSEQY

V gene: TRBV7-8
J gene: TRBJ2-2
CDR3 protein: ASSNLLGQNTGELF

V gene: TRBV2
J gene: TRBJ2-7
CDR3 protein: ASAGYEQY

V gene: TRBV16
J gene: TRBJ1-5
CDR3 protein: ASSQQGYSNQPQH

V gene: TRBV11-3
J gene: TRBJ2-5
CDR3 protein: ASSFGLAVQETQY

V gene: TRBV4-1
J gene: TRBJ1-3
CDR3 protein: ASSQRSPGTYTIY

V gene: TRBV7-8
J gene: TRBJ1-3
CDR3 protein: ASSSSWNTIY

V gene: TRBV28
J gene: TRBJ1-5
CDR3 protein: ASSLSGTVNQPQH

V gene: TRBV7-9
J gene: TRBJ2-3
CDR3 protein: ATPLAGGRSDTQY

V gene: TRBV27
J gene: TRBJ2-1
CDR3 protein: ASSLFGSSYNEQF

V gene: TRBV7-9
J gene: TRBJ1-1
CDR3 protein: ASSFRPTEAF

V gene: TRBV10-3
J gene: TRBJ2-2
CDR3 protein: AITRDSANTGELF

V gene: TRBV21-1
J gene: TRBJ2-7
CDR3 protein: ASGRSGTYEQY

V gene: TRBV6-1
J gene: TRBJ1-1
CDR3 protein: ASSEVGTGEAF

V gene: TRBV6-5
J gene: TRBJ2-7
CDR3 protein: ASSYLRQAPYEQY

V gene: TRBV9
J gene: TRBJ1-4
CDR3 protein: ASIGQGGCNEKLF

V gene: TRBV27
J gene: TRBJ2-5
CDR3 protein: ASSLTSGRPETQY

V gene: TRBV30
J gene: TRBJ1-1
CDR3 protein: AWKGTLKAF

V gene: TRBV13
J gene: TRBJ2-7
CDR3 protein: ASTPYGGGHEQY

V gene: TRBV6-9
J gene: TRBJ2-1
CDR3 protein: ASSLRTSGIRNNEQF

V gene: TRBV2
J gene: TRBJ2-3
CDR3 protein: ASSTDTQY

V gene: TRBV29-1
J gene: TRBJ2-1
CDR3 protein: SVNPQGAYNEQF

V gene: TRBV18
J gene: TRBJ2-5
CDR3 protein: ASSPGPVTSDETQY

V gene: TRBV7-9
J gene: TRBJ2-7
CDR3 protein: ASSLAGAGGGTPAYEQY

V gene: TRBV27
J gene: TRBJ1-6
CDR3 protein: ASSLSGDSPLH

V gene: TRBV14
J gene: TRBJ2-1
CDR3 protein: ASSPREGWAFEQF